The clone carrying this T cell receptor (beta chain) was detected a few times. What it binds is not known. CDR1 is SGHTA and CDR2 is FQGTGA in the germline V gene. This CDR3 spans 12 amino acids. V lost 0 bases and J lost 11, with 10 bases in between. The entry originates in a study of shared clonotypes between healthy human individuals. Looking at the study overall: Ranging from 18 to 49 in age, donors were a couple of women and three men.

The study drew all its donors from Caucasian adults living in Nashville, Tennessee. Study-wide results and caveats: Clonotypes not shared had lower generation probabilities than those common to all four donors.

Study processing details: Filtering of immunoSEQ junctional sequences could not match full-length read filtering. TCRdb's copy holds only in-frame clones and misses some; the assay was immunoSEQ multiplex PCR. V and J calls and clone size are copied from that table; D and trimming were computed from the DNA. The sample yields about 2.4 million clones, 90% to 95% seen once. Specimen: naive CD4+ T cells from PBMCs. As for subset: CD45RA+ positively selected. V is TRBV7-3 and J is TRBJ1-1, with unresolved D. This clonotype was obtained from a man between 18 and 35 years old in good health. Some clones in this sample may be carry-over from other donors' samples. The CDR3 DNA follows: TGTGCCAGCAGCTTAACGAGGGTCGGGGCTTTCTTT. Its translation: CASSLTRVGAFF.